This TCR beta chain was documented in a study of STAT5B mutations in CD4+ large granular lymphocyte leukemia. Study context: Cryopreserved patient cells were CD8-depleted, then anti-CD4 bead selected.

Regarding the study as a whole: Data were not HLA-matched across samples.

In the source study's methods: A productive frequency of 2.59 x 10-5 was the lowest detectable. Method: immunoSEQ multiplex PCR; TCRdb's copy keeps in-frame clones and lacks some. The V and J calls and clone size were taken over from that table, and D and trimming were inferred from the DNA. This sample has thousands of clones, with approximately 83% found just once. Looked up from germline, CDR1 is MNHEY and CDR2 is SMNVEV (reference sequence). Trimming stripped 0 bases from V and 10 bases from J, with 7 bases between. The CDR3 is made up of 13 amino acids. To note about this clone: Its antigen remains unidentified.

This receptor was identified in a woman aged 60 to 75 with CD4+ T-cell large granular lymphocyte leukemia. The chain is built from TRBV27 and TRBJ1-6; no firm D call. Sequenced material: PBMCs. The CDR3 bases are TGTGCCAGCAGTTTATCCTCCGCGTCACCCCTCCACTTT. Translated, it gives CASSLSSASPLHF.